This TCR beta chain emerged from a study of response to subunit inactivated influenza vaccine. Whole-study results and caveats: The authors suggested that few new T cells are recruited per seasonal influenza vaccination.

The table lists this clonotype with a few counts. The antigen is not known. TCRdb re-called the RT-PCR reads through MiXCR, storing one row per CDR3 protein. The profile shows 450,000 to 600,000 distinct CDR3 sequences, 7.5% to 8.5% of them singletons. The V and J ends lost 5 bases and 4 bases, in that order; junction bases with no gene match: 6. The germline V gene has CDR1 ENHRY and CDR2 SYGVKD. The CDR3 extends over 15 amino acids. The receptor comes from a man aged 45 to 75 who received an inactivated influenza vaccine. V is TRBV10-3 and J is TRBJ2-3; TRBD2 matches 10 bases. This specimen consisted of PBMCs from blood, obtained 23 to 25 months after vaccination. CDR3 in DNA: TGTGCCATCAGTCCAGGGACTAGCGAGGCAGATACGCAGTATTTT. Translating gives CAISPGTSEADTQYF.